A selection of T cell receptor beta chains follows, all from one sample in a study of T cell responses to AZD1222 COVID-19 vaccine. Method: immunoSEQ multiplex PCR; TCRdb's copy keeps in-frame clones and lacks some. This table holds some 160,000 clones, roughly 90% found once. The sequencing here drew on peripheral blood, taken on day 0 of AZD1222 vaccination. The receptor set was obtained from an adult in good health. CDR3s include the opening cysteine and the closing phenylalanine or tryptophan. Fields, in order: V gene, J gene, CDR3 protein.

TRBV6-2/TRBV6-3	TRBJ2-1	CASSQENFGRFEQFF
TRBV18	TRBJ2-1	CASSPELGPGNEQFF
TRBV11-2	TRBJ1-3	CASSHDRGYGNTIYF
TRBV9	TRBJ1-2	CASSAQLDYGYTF
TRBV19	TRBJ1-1	CASIPGRPNTEAFF
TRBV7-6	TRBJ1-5	CASSLAAPGFLGQPQHF
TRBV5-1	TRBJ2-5	CASSLGGVAETQYF
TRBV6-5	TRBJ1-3	CASSREGSGNTIYF
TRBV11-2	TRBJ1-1	CASSLLNTEAFF
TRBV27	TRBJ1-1	CASRQGRGNTEAFF
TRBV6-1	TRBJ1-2	CASSEDIGYTF
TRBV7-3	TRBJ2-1	CASSLTGTDHEQFF
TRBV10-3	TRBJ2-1	CAITSRAGVSNEQFF
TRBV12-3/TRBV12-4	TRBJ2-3	CASRQGAPDTQYF
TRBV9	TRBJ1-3	CASSVTWGQGRHTIYF
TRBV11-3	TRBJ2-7	CASSRTYPAGAGEQYF
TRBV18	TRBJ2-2	CASSAGRANTGELFF
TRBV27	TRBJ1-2	CASSETGGGYGYTF
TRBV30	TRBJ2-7	CAWSEWSGGPGEQYF
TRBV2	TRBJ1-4	CASSRRTASDEKLFF
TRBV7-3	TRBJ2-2	CASSLGQPNTGELFF
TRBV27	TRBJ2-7	CASSSLGTSGRKEQYF
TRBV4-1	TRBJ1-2	CASSPWTGGSYGYTF
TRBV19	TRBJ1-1	CASSIDGTQGGNEAFF
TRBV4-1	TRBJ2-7	CASSQDTGSYEQYF
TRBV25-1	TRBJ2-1	CASSEMGGQLYNEQFF
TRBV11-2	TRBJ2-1	CASSTQTQREGDNEQFF
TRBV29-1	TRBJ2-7	CSVARTGSSYEQYF
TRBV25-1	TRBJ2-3	CASSEGAGGLDTQYF
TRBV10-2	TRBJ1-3	CASSDLSGTGVYPAYF
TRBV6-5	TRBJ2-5	CASSYEQGRTQYF
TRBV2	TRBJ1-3	CASSGIGSGNTIYF
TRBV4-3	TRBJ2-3	CASSQDRPQWGDTQYF
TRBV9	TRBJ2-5	CASSVGLRLGGETQYF
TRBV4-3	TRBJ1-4	CASSQGALLGEKLFF
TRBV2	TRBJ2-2	CASSSKGVGTGELFF
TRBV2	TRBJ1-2	CASSEQGAPYGYTF
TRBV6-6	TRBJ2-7	CASSYSGSSYEQYF
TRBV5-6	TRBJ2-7	CASSPRRGQPDEQYF
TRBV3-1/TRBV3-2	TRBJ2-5	CASSLQGAQYF
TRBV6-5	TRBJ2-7	CASSRDRSSYEQYF
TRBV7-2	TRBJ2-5	CASSLGGEATRQTQYF